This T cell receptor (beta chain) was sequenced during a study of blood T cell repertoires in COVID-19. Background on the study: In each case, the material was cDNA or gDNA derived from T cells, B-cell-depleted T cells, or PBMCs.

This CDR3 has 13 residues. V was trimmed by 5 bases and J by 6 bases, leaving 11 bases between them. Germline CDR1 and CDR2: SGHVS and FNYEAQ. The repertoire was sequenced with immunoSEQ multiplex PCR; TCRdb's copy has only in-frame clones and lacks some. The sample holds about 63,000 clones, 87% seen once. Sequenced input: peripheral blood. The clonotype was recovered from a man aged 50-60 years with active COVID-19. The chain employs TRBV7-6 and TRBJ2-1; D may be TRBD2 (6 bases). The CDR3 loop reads CASSLGGSNEQFF. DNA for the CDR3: TGTGCCAGCAGCCTCGGAGGGTCCAATGAGCAGTTCTTC.